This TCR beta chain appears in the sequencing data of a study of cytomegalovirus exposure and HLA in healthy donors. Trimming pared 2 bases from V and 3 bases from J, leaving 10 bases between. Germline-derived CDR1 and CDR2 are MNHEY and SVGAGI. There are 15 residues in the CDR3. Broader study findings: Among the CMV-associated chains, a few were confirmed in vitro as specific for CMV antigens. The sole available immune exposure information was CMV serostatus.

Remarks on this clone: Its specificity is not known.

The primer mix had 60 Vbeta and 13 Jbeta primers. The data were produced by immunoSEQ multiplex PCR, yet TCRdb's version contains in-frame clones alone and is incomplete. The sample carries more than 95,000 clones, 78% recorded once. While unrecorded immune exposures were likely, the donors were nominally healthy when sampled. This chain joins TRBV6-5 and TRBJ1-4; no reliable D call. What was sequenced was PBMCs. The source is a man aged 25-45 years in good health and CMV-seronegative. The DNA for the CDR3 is TGTGCCAGCAGTTACGGAGGCGGCCCTAATGAAAAACTGTTTTTT. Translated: CASSYGGGPNEKLFF.